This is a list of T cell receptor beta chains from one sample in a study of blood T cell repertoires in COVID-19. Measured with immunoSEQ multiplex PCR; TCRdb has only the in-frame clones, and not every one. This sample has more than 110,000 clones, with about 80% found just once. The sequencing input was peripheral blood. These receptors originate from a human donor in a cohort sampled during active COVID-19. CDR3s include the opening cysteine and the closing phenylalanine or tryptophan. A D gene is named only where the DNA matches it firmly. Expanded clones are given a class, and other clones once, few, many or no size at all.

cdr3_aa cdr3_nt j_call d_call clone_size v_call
CASSTLLETYEQYF TGTGCCAGCAGCACCCTACTTGAAACTTACGAGCAGTACTTC TRBJ2-7 - few TRBV21-1
CASKQPNSPLHF TGTGCCAGCAAACAGCCTAATTCACCCCTCCACTTT TRBJ1-6 - - TRBV6-5
CASSSTGGGSYEQYF TGTGCCAGCAGTTCGACAGGGGGTGGGTCCTACGAGCAGTACTTC TRBJ2-7 TRBD1 few TRBV28
CASSGRSGLSYNEQFF TGTGCCAGCAGTGGGAGAAGCGGCCTCTCCTACAATGAGCAGTTCTTC TRBJ2-1 - - TRBV6-2/TRBV6-3
CAIETTPLVGNEQFF TGTGCCATTGAGACGACACCCCTTGTGGGCAATGAGCAGTTCTTC TRBJ2-1 - - TRBV6-5
CASSQDRLNTEAFF TGTGCCAGCAGCCAGGACAGACTGAACACTGAAGCTTTCTTT TRBJ1-1 - - TRBV6-5
CASSPRTGLNTEAFF TGTGCCAGCAGCCCCCGGACAGGACTGAACACTGAAGCTTTCTTT TRBJ1-1 TRBD1 - TRBV9
CASSAGLDNEQFF TGTGCCAGCAGCGCCGGACTTGACAATGAGCAGTTCTTC TRBJ2-1 - - TRBV9
CASSYPALGVPGIQYF TGTGCCAGCAGTTACCCAGCGCTAGGAGTTCCGGGGATTCAGTACTTC TRBJ2-4 - - TRBV6-2/TRBV6-3
CASSLPGQGNDTQYF TGTGCCAGCAGCCTGCCGGGACAGGGAAACGATACGCAGTATTTT TRBJ2-3 TRBD1 - TRBV5-6
CASSTTGQGRGNRQPQHF TGTGCCAGCTCTACCACGGGACAGGGTAGGGGTAATCGTCAGCCCCAGCATTTT TRBJ1-5 TRBD1 - TRBV18
CASSQAGANTGELFF TGTGCCAGCAGCCAAGCGGGGGCGAACACCGGGGAGCTGTTTTTT TRBJ2-2 - - TRBV3-1/TRBV3-2
CASSHRTTERNTIYF TGCGCCAGCAGCCACCGGACAACTGAAAGAAACACCATATATTTT TRBJ1-3 - few TRBV4-1
CASTHRDRVSTEAFF TGTGCCAGCACCCACCGGGACAGGGTATCCACTGAAGCTTTCTTT TRBJ1-1 TRBD1 - TRBV5-4
CASSVEPGGNEQFF TGTGCCAGCAGTGTGGAGCCCGGAGGCAATGAGCAGTTCTTC TRBJ2-1 - - TRBV2
CSVPTGVNTEAFF TGCAGCGTCCCGACAGGGGTGAACACTGAAGCTTTCTTT TRBJ1-1 TRBD1 once TRBV29-1
CASSLDLYTGEKLFF TGTGCCAGCAGCCTCGACCTATACACGGGTGAAAAACTGTTTTTT TRBJ1-4 - - TRBV3-1/TRBV3-2
CASSAGLAGEETQYF TGTGCCAGCAGCGCGGGACTAGCGGGGGAAGAGACCCAGTACTTC TRBJ2-5 TRBD2 - TRBV9
CASSGRLGGTDTQYF TGTGCCAGCAGCGGGCGACTAGGCGGCACAGATACGCAGTATTTT TRBJ2-3 - - TRBV9